This T cell receptor beta chain was profiled in a study of regulatory T cells in long-lasting Graves disease. V was pared by 5 bases and J by 5 bases, with 17 bases of the junction left unmatched. The CDR3 has 19 residues. CDR1 is SGHVS, CDR2 FQNEAQ, per germline. Noted time point: newly diagnosed GD, antithyroid drugs for less than 3 months. After RNA was extracted from PBMCs, the TCR library was made from it. Construction of TCR beta libraries relied on iRepertoire HTBI primers and on Arm-PCR targeting CDR3 regions. TCRdb redid the calling of the multiplex PCR reads with MiXCR, one entry per CDR3 protein. The table includes 420,000 or so distinct CDR3 sequences, about a sixth detected once. These same data were also listed under a study on T cells in Graves' hyperthyroidism and ophthalmopathy. This second report adds: Most clonotypes expanded in the thyroid (above 0.001) were also present in blood.

This sequence originates from a woman aged 18-29 years with Graves disease. The sequencing here drew on peripheral blood mononuclear cells (PBMCs), taken at new diagnosis, from a patient treated with antithyroid drugs. The chain links TRBV7-8 to TRBJ2-1; TRBD2 matches at 11 bases. CDR3 sequence (DNA): TGTGCCAGCAGCGAGATACTAGCGGGAGCGGCTAATATTAACAATGAGCAGTTCTTC. It is translated as CASSEILAGAANINNEQFF.